A selection of T cell receptor beta chains follows, all from one sample in a study of CD8 T cells in Susac syndrome. TCRdb reprocessed the immunoSEQ multiplex PCR reads with MiXCR, giving one entry per CDR3 protein. The sample consists of around 160,000 distinct CDR3 sequences, around 94% of them appearing once. The source material was CD4+ T cells from PBMCs. These TCRs come from a human donor in good health. Both conserved end residues are part of each CDR3. The D gene is left open where the match is weak.

TRBJ1-1,-,TRBV2,CASKRQTNTEAFF,TGTGCCAGCAAACGACAGACCAACACTGAAGCTTTCTTT
TRBJ2-1,-,TRBV23-1,CASSQGPVWYEQFF,TGCGCCAGCAGTCAGGGGCCCGTATGGTATGAGCAGTTCTTC
TRBJ1-2,-,TRBV12-3/TRBV12-4,CASSFSTGSYGYTF,TGTGCCAGCAGTTTCTCTACGGGGAGCTATGGCTACACCTTC
TRBJ1-5,TRBD1,TRBV6-6,CASSFGQGPNQPQHF,TGTGCCAGCAGTTTTGGACAGGGCCCCAATCAGCCCCAGCATTTT
TRBJ1-2,-,TRBV29-1,CSVGDRANYGYTF,TGCAGCGTTGGTGACAGAGCTAACTATGGCTACACCTTC
TRBJ2-1,TRBD1,TRBV9,CASSERQGVSYNEQFF,TGTGCCAGCAGCGAACGACAGGGGGTCTCCTACAATGAGCAGTTCTTC
TRBJ1-1,TRBD1,TRBV25-1,CASSEQGANTEAFF,TGTGCCAGCAGTGAACAGGGGGCTAACACTGAAGCTTTCTTT
TRBJ1-2,-,TRBV6-5,CASSYQLSVSALTF,TGTGCCAGCAGTTACCAGCTTAGTGTCTCGGCGCTCACCTTC
TRBJ2-7,-,TRBV5-1,CASSPAAGTPSEQYF,TGCGCCAGCAGCCCTGCCGCGGGGACCCCCTCCGAGCAGTACTTC
TRBJ1-4,-,TRBV20-1,CSARGGPSNEKLFF,TGCAGTGCCCGGGGGGGCCCCAGCAATGAAAAACTGTTTTTT
TRBJ1-1,TRBD1,TRBV20-1,CSAQEGTGGTEAFF,TGCAGTGCCCAAGAGGGGACAGGGGGCACTGAAGCTTTCTTT
TRBJ2-1,-,TRBV20-1,CSARGTVGYNEQFF,TGCAGTGCTAGAGGTACTGTCGGCTACAATGAGCAGTTCTTC
TRBJ1-5,-,TRBV20-1,CSASRYRDKNQPQHF,TGCAGTGCCAGTCGCTACCGGGACAAAAATCAGCCCCAGCATTTT
TRBJ2-1,-,TRBV6-5,CASTGLYNEQFF,TGTGCCAGTACGGGCCTTTACAATGAGCAGTTCTTC
TRBJ1-1,-,TRBV30,CAWSVLRRGTEAFF,TGTGCCTGGAGTGTACTCAGGCGGGGCACTGAAGCTTTCTTT
TRBJ1-2,-,TRBV2,CASRVAPSYGYTF,TGTGCCAGTAGGGTGGCACCCAGCTATGGCTACACCTTC
TRBJ2-1,TRBD2,TRBV12-3/TRBV12-4,CASSFPAGGANEQFF,TGTGCCAGCAGTTTTCCAGCGGGGGGGGCCAATGAGCAGTTCTTC
TRBJ2-1,-,TRBV20-1,CSATDPAQNEQFF,TGCAGTGCTACTGACCCGGCCCAGAATGAGCAGTTCTTC